The 13 T cell receptor beta chains given below trace back to one sample, sequenced in a study of T cell repertoires in cytomegalovirus infection. TCRdb called the reads again in MiXCR, with one record for every CDR3 protein. The sample carries about 180,000 distinct CDR3 sequences, over 13% recorded once. The sample consisted of PBMCs. These receptors all stem from a human donor in good health (CMV status not recorded). Some clones in this sample may be carry-over from other donors' samples.

There are many counts of this clonotype. The chain couples TRBV7-3 to TRBJ1-1, with D uncertain. Germline assignment: CDR1 SGHTA and CDR2 FQGTGA. Trimming stripped 0 bases from V and 1 base from J, with 6 bases between. The CDR3 runs 14 residues. In DNA, the CDR3 is TGTGCCAGCAGCTTAACAGGGCGGAACACTGAAGCTTTCTTT. This sequence encodes CASSLTGRNTEAFF. Drawing the rest from reference TRBV7-3 and TRBJ1-1, the complete variable domain is GAGVSQTPSNKVTEKGKYVELRCDPISGHTALYWYRQSLGQGPEFLIYFQGTGAADDSGLPNDRFFAVRPEGSVSTLKIQRTERGDSAVYLCASSLTGRNTEAFFGQGTRLTVV.

This clonotype was counted between two and nine times. This sequence joins TRBV7-3 and TRBJ2-3, with 7 bases fitting TRBD2. V was pared by 5 bases and J by 3 bases, with 8 bases of the junction left unmatched. Germline V lookup: CDR1 SGHTA, CDR2 FQGTGA. The CDR3 extends over 15 amino acids. The CDR3 loop is CASSLLGGTTDTQYF. The CDR3 coding sequence is TGTGCCAGCAGCCTCCTCGGGGGGACTACAGATACGCAGTATTTT.

This clonotype showed up just a few times. CDR3 sequence reads: CSVGIGGNTEAFF. CDR3 coding DNA: TGCAGCGTTGGGATCGGGGGTAACACTGAAGCTTTCTTT. The rearrangement links TRBV29-1 to TRBJ1-1, with D tentatively TRBD1 (5 bases). CDR3 length equals 13 residues. V was shortened by 4 bases and J by 2 bases, with 11 bases between the two germline ends. CDR1 SQVTM and CDR2 ANQGSEA come from the germline V gene.

The gene calls are TRBV6-5 and TRBJ1-1; D is unresolved. The CDR3 length is 14 residues. Trimming left V 2 bases short and J 1 base short, with 8 bases between. CDR1 is MNHEY, CDR2 SVGAGI, per germline. The CDR3: CASSYDGSNTEAFF. The DNA of the CDR3 is TGTGCCAGCAGTTACGACGGATCGAACACTGAAGCTTTCTTT.

This clonotype showed up many times. The V and J genes are TRBV19 and TRBJ2-7; D ambiguous. The CDR3 length is 14 residues. V was trimmed by 5 bases and J by 4 bases, leaving 15 bases between them. Germline CDR1 reads LNHDA; CDR2 reads SQIVND (reference sequence). The CDR3 DNA follows: TGTGCCAGTAGTGTCGGTCGAGTAAATTACGAGCAGTACTTC. This encodes CASSVGRVNYEQYF.

The chain couples TRBV5-1 to TRBJ1-5; the match to TRBD1 covers 8 bases. With 4 bases clipped from V and 7 bases from J, the junction kept 10 bases outside the gene matches. Germline V gene data show CDR1 as SGHRS and CDR2 as YFSETQ. The CDR3 has 15 residues. CDR3: CASSPAGQVDQPQHF. For the CDR3, the DNA is TGCGCCAGCAGCCCGGCGGGACAGGTGGACCAGCCCCAGCATTTT.

This clonotype has ten or more counts. The CDR3 DNA reads as TGTGCCAGCAGCGTAACAGGAGGGACTGAAGCTTTCTTT. This gives the protein CASSVTGGTEAFF. The chain is built from TRBV7-2 and TRBJ1-1; TRBD1 might be the D (5 bases). V dropped 5 bases and J dropped 5 bases, with 12 bases sitting between them. CDR1 is SGHTA, CDR2 FQGNSA, per germline. This CDR3 is built from 13 residues.

In its sample, this clonotype was seen a few times. The rearrangement uses TRBV5-1 and TRBJ2-7; 10 positions match TRBD1. The CDR3 sequence is 14 residues long. Germline V lookup: CDR1 SGHRS, CDR2 YFSETQ. V was pared by 0 bases and J by 7 bases, with 4 bases of the junction left unmatched. The CDR3 here is CASSLGGQGREQYF. The CDR3 coding sequence is TGCGCCAGCAGCTTGGGGGGACAGGGGAGGGAGCAGTACTTC.

This clonotype was counted many times. The rearrangement links TRBV7-2 to TRBJ1-5; maybe TRBD1 (5 bases). Germline loops: CDR1 SGHTA, CDR2 FQGNSA. V was pared by 1 base and J by 5 bases, with 12 bases between. The CDR3 consists of 15 residues. The CDR3 loop is CASSLGGRRDQPQHF. In DNA form, the CDR3 reads TGTGCCAGCAGCTTAGGGGGCAGGCGCGATCAGCCCCAGCATTTT. The complete variable domain, with remaining parts taken from reference TRBV7-2 and TRBJ1-5, reads GAGVSQSPSNKVTEKGKDVELRCDPISGHTALYWYRQSLGQGLEFLIYFQGNSAPDKSGLPSDRFSAERTGGSVSTLTIQRTQQEDSAVYLCASSLGGRRDQPQHFGDGTRLSIL.

This clonotype has at least ten counts. V gene TRBV6-2 or TRBV6-3 combines with J gene TRBJ1-5; TRBD1 matches 8 bases. V lost 6 bases to trimming and J lost 0 bases; unmatched junction nucleotides: 13. Germline V gives CDR1 MNHEY, CDR2 SVGEGT. This CDR3 is built from 18 residues. CDR3 DNA: TGTGCCAGCAGCTTTGACAGGGGCCTCGCCTATAGCAATCAGCCCCAGCATTTT. Protein: CASSFDRGLAYSNQPQHF.

This clonotype was recorded a few times. The V and J genes are TRBV7-9 and TRBJ1-5; the D is unclear. Per germline, CDR1 SEHNR and CDR2 FQNEAQ (reference sequence). The V end lost 4 bases, the J end lost 8 bases, and 9 bases lay between the germline ends. CDR3 size: 12 residues. CDR3 DNA sequence: TGTGCCAGCAGCTCCTGGGTAGAGCCCCAGCATTTT. Translating gives CASSSWVEPQHF.

This clonotype showed up many times. This sequence joins TRBV4-2 and TRBJ1-1; 7 bases map to TRBD1. There are 14 residues in the CDR3. Germline CDR1 is LGHNA and CDR2 is YNFKEQ. V dropped 4 bases and J dropped 1; count of bases not matched to a gene: 3. In nucleotides, the CDR3 is TGTGCCAGCAGCCCGGGACAGCAGAACACTGAAGCTTTCTTT. This gives the protein CASSPGQQNTEAFF.

The rearrangement joins TRBV5-6 to TRBJ1-1, with D perhaps TRBD1 (5 bases). V was pared by 4 bases and J by 0 bases, with 22 bases between. This CDR3 has 18 residues. Germline CDR1 and CDR2: SGHDT and YYEEEE. The CDR3 coding sequence is TGTGCCAGCAGCGGAGGGGTGGCCGGAGGGTGGGTGAACACTGAAGCTTTCTTT. Translation gives CASSGGVAGGWVNTEAFF.